The 21 T cell receptor beta chains below were found in one sample sequenced in a study of cytomegalovirus exposure and HLA in healthy donors. The PCR was carried out with 60 Vbeta primers and 13 Jbeta primers. The protocol was immunoSEQ multiplex PCR, while the TCRdb copy is restricted to in-frame clones and leaves out a portion. The table records some 140,000 clones, over 75% of them present only once. The sequencing sample was made of PBMCs. Receptors were obtained from a middle-aged woman in good health and CMV-seropositive.

The chain couples TRBV19 to TRBJ2-3; possibly TRBD2 for D (5 bases). In germline, CDR1 is LNHDA, CDR2 SQIVND (reference sequence). CDR3 length: 13 residues. The ends were cut back, 6 bases at V and 2 bases at J, with 9 bases in the middle. CDR3 region: CASRERYTDTQYF. In nucleotides, the CDR3 is TGTGCCAGTAGGGAGCGGTACACAGATACGCAGTATTTT.

The count of this clone is one. The CDR3 is CASSAAGGPYEQYF. The CDR3 region has the DNA TGTGCCAGCAGTGCAGCGGGAGGTCCCTACGAGCAGTACTTC. This chain uses TRBV2 with TRBJ2-7; 9 bases line up with TRBD2. Germline V gene lookup returns CDR1 SNHLY and CDR2 FYNNEI. The junction had 3 bases not matched to a gene; V was cut back by 4 bases and J by 2 bases. This CDR3 contains 14 residues.

The chain joins TRBV5-8 to TRBJ2-2; TRBD2 might be the D (6 bases). This CDR3 has 15 amino acids. Trimming took 5 bases from V and 6 from J, leaving 17 bases between them. CDR1 is SGHTS and CDR2 is YDEGEE in the germline V gene. CDR3 residues: CASRKRESNAGELFF. The CDR3 DNA is TGTGCCAGCAGGAAACGGGAGAGTAATGCCGGGGAGCTGTTTTTT.

This clone was counted a few times. This chain connects TRBV28 to TRBJ2-3; 7 bases align to TRBD2. There are 15 residues in the CDR3. V trimming: 7 bases; J trimming: 1 base; junction bases outside the gene matches: 8. The germline V gene has CDR1 MDHEN and CDR2 SYDVKM. The CDR3 loop reads CASKGEGWGTDTQYF. As DNA, the CDR3 is TGTGCCAGCAAAGGGGAGGGCTGGGGCACAGATACGCAGTATTTT.

In this sample, this clone turned up once. The chain has TRBV27 and TRBJ2-5; D is possibly TRBD2 (5 bases). This CDR3 contains 13 residues. The V and J ends lost 8 bases and 5 bases respectively, with 15 bases between them. CDR1 is MNHEY and CDR2 is SMNVEV in the germline V gene (reference sequence). CDR3 bases: TGTGCCAGCTCCAGCCGGGGAGTTGAGACCCAGTACTTC. The encoded protein is CASSSRGVETQYF.

This chain joins TRBV9 and TRBJ2-7; 10 bases are shared with TRBD2. The germline CDR1 and CDR2 sequences are SGDLS and YYNGEE. The CDR3 covers 14 residues. V was pared by 4 bases and J by 6 bases, with 7 bases of the junction left unmatched. The CDR3 region has the DNA TGTGCCAGCAGCCAAGGCGCTAGCGGGGGCGAGCAGTACTTC. It encodes CASSQGASGGEQYF.

This chain uses TRBV19 with TRBJ1-4; 9 positions agree with TRBD1. V lost 1 base to trimming and J lost 8 bases; unmatched junction nucleotides: 5. The CDR3 is made up of 15 amino acids. CDR1 is LNHDA and CDR2 is SQIVND in the germline V gene (reference sequence). The CDR3 DNA follows: TGTGCCAGTAGTATAGGGGGACAGGGTAGCGAAAAACTGTTTTTT. Residues: CASSIGGQGSEKLFF.

V and J are TRBV9 and TRBJ2-2, with D maybe TRBD2 (6 bases). Trimming removed 7 bases at V and 2 bases at J, with 9 bases between. Germline lookup yields CDR1 SGDLS and CDR2 YYNGEE. This CDR3 is 13 amino acids long. The CDR3 spells CASRDSNTGELFF. In DNA form, the CDR3 reads TGTGCCAGCCGGGACTCAAACACCGGGGAGCTGTTTTTT.

The chain has TRBV19 and TRBJ2-1, with TRBD2 identical over 10 bases. Germline values: CDR1 LNHDA, CDR2 SQIVND (reference sequence). J was trimmed by 5 bases and V by 6 bases; bases with no gene match: 13. This CDR3 has 17 amino acids. CDR3 sequence: CASSNPSGLAINNEQFF. The CDR3 DNA sequence: TGTGCCAGTAGCAACCCTTCGGGACTAGCGATCAACAATGAGCAGTTCTTC.

This clone showed up just a few times. The chain has TRBV7-9 and TRBJ1-4; 7 bases line up with TRBD1. Trimming at V came to 3 bases and at J to 5 bases, leaving 9 bases not matched to a gene. The CDR3 has 16 residues. CDR1 is SEHNR and CDR2 is FQNEAQ in the germline V gene (reference sequence). CDR3 loop: CASSFEGARGNEKLFF. CDR3 DNA sequence: TGTGCCAGCAGCTTCGAGGGGGCGAGAGGAAATGAAAAACTGTTTTTT.

The chain combines TRBV30 with TRBJ1-2; tentatively, D is TRBD1 (5 bases). CDR1 and CDR2 (germline): GTSNPN, SVGIG (reference sequence). V was shortened by 5 bases and J by 4 bases, with 14 bases between the two germline ends. This CDR3 region has 13 residues. The DNA of the CDR3 is TGTGCCTGGTTCGGTCAGGGCCCCTATGGCTACACCTTC. Amino acids: CAWFGQGPYGYTF.

The V gene is TRBV6-4, the J gene TRBJ2-3; D is uncertain. Germline lookup yields CDR1 MRHNA and CDR2 SNTAGT. The V end was cut by 4 bases, the J end by 1 base, with 9 bases between. The CDR3 spans 14 residues. The CDR3 sequence: CASSGAIRTDTQYF. CDR3 coding DNA: TGTGCCAGCAGTGGAGCCATCCGCACAGATACGCAGTATTTT.

This chain joins TRBV27 and TRBJ2-1; TRBD2 agrees at 12 bases. The CDR3 covers 20 residues. CDR1 and CDR2 from the germline V gene are MNHEY and SMNVEV (reference sequence). V trimming: 2 bases; J trimming: 0 bases; junction bases outside the gene matches: 11. As DNA, the CDR3 is TGTGCCAGCAGTTTAGGCCGGCTAGCGGGAGGGATGAGCTCCTACAATGAGCAGTTCTTC. It translates to CASSLGRLAGGMSSYNEQFF.

The V gene is TRBV9, the J gene TRBJ2-3, with TRBD2 identical over 7 bases. Germline loops: CDR1 SGDLS, CDR2 YYNGEE. The CDR3 length is 14 residues. V lost 3 bases to trimming and J lost 4 bases; unmatched junction nucleotides: 5. The CDR3 DNA reads as TGTGCCAGCAGCGCGCCCCGGGAGGCAGATACGCAGTATTTT. Protein: CASSAPREADTQYF.

This chain joins TRBV4-2 and TRBJ1-2, with TRBD1 as a possible D gene (5 bases). Germline lookup yields CDR1 LGHNA and CDR2 YNFKEQ. This CDR3 has 15 amino acids. The V end was cut by 0 bases, the J end by 8 bases, with 16 bases between. CDR3 region: CASSQDIAGLEGYTF. CDR3 bases: TGTGCCAGCAGCCAAGATATTGCAGGGCTCGAGGGCTACACCTTC.

The V gene is TRBV18, the J gene TRBJ2-1; no clear D. Trimming stripped 3 bases from V and 8 bases from J, with 17 bases between. This CDR3 is 15 amino acids long. CDR1 and CDR2 (germline): KGHSH, LQKENI. The CDR3 DNA follows: TGTGCCAGCTCACCGCGCGGCTACGCCGCAGATGAGCAGTTCTTC. Protein sequence: CASSPRGYAADEQFF.

The chain is built from TRBV7-6 and TRBJ2-5; TRBD1 aligns across 9 bases. CDR1 and CDR2 from the germline V gene are SGHVS and FNYEAQ. This CDR3 has 15 residues. After removal of 3 bases from V and 4 bases from J, the junction contained 6 bases not matched to a gene. DNA of the CDR3: TGTGCCAGCAGCTTCCTGGGACAGGGCGGAGAGACCCAGTACTTC. Protein product: CASSFLGQGGETQYF.

V is TRBV7-9 and J is TRBJ1-5, with D possibly being TRBD1 (6 bases). CDR1 is SEHNR, CDR2 FQNEAQ, per germline (reference sequence). This CDR3 has 13 residues. The V and J ends lost 4 bases and 4 bases respectively, with 8 bases between them. CDR3 loop: CASSSQGNQPQHF. The CDR3 DNA reads as TGTGCCAGCAGCTCCCAGGGGAATCAGCCCCAGCATTTT. Full variable domain (outside the CDR3, taken from reference TRBV7-9 and TRBJ1-5): DTGVSQNPRHKITKRGQNVTFRCDPISEHNRLYWYRQTLGQGPEFLTYFQNEAQLEKSRLLSDRFSAERPKGSFSTLEIQRTEQGDSAMYLCASSSQGNQPQHFGDGTRLSIL.

The chain has TRBV30 and TRBJ2-5; 7 positions match TRBD1. The V segment lost 5 bases and the J segment 1 base; nucleotides outside the gene matches: 4. Germline CDR1 and CDR2: GTSNPN and SVGIG (reference sequence). The CDR3 length is 13 residues. CDR3 residues: CAWEGAGQETQYF. The CDR3 DNA sequence: TGTGCCTGGGAGGGGGCAGGCCAAGAGACCCAGTACTTC.

The V gene is TRBV28, the J gene TRBJ2-4; TRBD2 agrees at 11 bases. Per the germline V gene, CDR1 is MDHEN and CDR2 is SYDVKM. V shed 2 bases, J shed 0 bases, and the junction held 3 bases outside the gene matches. This CDR3 contains 17 residues. The CDR3: CASSLTSGSIAKNIQYF. In DNA form, the CDR3 reads TGTGCCAGCAGTTTAACTAGCGGGAGCATAGCCAAAAACATTCAGTACTTC. Full variable domain (remainder filled in from reference TRBV28 and TRBJ2-4): DVKVTQSSRYLVKRTGEKVFLECVQDMDHENMFWYRQDPGLGLRLIYFSYDVKMKEKGDIPEGYSVSREKKERFSLILESASTNQTSMYLCASSLTSGSIAKNIQYFGAGTRLSVL.

The V call is TRBV4-2, the J call TRBJ2-1; 8 bases are shared with TRBD2. This CDR3 region has 16 residues. The junction had 7 bases not matched to a gene; V was cut back by 0 bases and J by 6 bases. Germline assignment: CDR1 LGHNA and CDR2 YNFKEQ. The CDR3 sequence: CASSQEEAGELNEQFF. CDR3 nucleotides: TGTGCCAGCAGCCAAGAAGAAGCGGGAGAGCTCAATGAGCAGTTCTTC.